The 31 T cell receptor beta chains reported below all come from one sample, sequenced in a study of cytomegalovirus exposure and HLA in healthy donors. 60 Vbeta and 13 Jbeta primers were used in PCR. This table comes from immunoSEQ multiplex PCR, and its TCRdb copy is limited to in-frame clones, with some not included. The data show about 140,000 clones, 82% seen once. What was sequenced was PBMCs. The receptor source for this set is a male donor in good health and CMV-seronegative.

This sequence joins TRBV28 and TRBJ2-7; D call uncertain. The CDR3 extends over 15 amino acids. Germline assignment: CDR1 MDHEN and CDR2 SYDVKM. Trimming removed 2 bases from V and 0 bases from J, with 11 bases in between. CDR3 sequence: CASSLPGSSSYEQYF. The CDR3 DNA sequence: TGTGCCAGCAGTTTACCAGGAAGTAGCTCCTACGAGCAGTACTTC.

The chain employs TRBV6-1 and TRBJ1-2; 9 positions agree with TRBD1. The J segment lost 0 bases and the V segment lost 7 bases, leaving 6 bases of the junction unmatched. Germline CDR1 reads MNHNS; CDR2 reads SASEGT. The CDR3 sequence is 15 residues long. The CDR3 loop reads CASILQGAANYGYTF. CDR3 sequence (DNA): TGTGCCAGCATTCTACAGGGGGCGGCTAACTATGGCTACACCTTC.

V and J are TRBV18 and TRBJ2-5; TRBD2 aligns across 10 bases. Germline CDR1 and CDR2: KGHSH and LQKENI. Trimming at V came to 8 bases and at J to 4 bases, leaving 10 bases not matched to a gene. The CDR3 is 15 residues long. The CDR3 coding sequence is TGTGCCAGCGCCTCCGGGACTAGCGCCGCAGAGACCCAGTACTTC. Amino acid sequence: CASASGTSAAETQYF.

The chain combines TRBV11-2 with TRBJ1-5; 11 positions agree with TRBD1. J was trimmed by 6 bases and V by 3 bases; bases with no gene match: 7. CDR3 length: 16 amino acids. Germline CDR1 is SGHAT and CDR2 is FQNNGV. The CDR3 is CASSFPGTGGPQPQHF. DNA of the CDR3: TGTGCCAGCAGCTTTCCAGGGACAGGGGGTCCTCAGCCCCAGCATTTT.

Here the CDR3 reads CASSSTSGDLYEQYF. The CDR3 region has the DNA TGTGCCAGCAGTTCCACTAGCGGGGATCTCTACGAGCAGTACTTC. The chain recombines TRBV28 with TRBJ2-7, with TRBD2 matching over 10 bases. The CDR3 sequence is 15 residues long. Trimming at V came to 4 bases and at J to 3 bases, leaving 6 bases not matched to a gene. The germline V gene has CDR1 MDHEN and CDR2 SYDVKM.

This rearrangement joins TRBV5-6 to TRBJ2-1; 7 bases are a match to TRBD1. The V gene end was trimmed by 0 bases and the J gene end by 14 bases; junction bases not matched to a gene: 8. Germline V gives CDR1 SGHDT, CDR2 YYEEEE. The CDR3 has 13 amino acids. The CDR3 spells CASSLGAGQGEFF. The CDR3 DNA is TGTGCCAGCAGCTTGGGGGCAGGGCAGGGGGAGTTCTTC.

J is TRBJ2-6 and V is TRBV28, with D maybe TRBD2 (5 bases). Trimming took off 4 bases at V and 0 bases at J, with 16 bases between the two ends. The CDR3 has 18 amino acids. CDR1 and CDR2 from the germline V gene are MDHEN and SYDVKM. This CDR3 is CASSSPGSLGSGANVLTF. Written as DNA, the CDR3 is TGTGCCAGCAGTTCCCCGGGATCTTTGGGCTCTGGGGCCAACGTCCTGACTTTC.

This clone was found once. This sequence joins TRBV7-9 and TRBJ2-2; 9 bases are a match to TRBD1. Trimming removed 5 bases from V and 6 bases from J; junction bases left unmatched: 7. The CDR3 contains 15 residues. Germline assignment: CDR1 SEHNR and CDR2 FQNEAQ (reference sequence). CDR3 in DNA: TGTGCCAGCAGCGGCGGGACAGGGAGAGCCGGGGAGCTGTTTTTT. Its protein is CASSGGTGRAGELFF.

The chain couples TRBV5-1 to TRBJ2-7; TRBD1 matches 10 bases. The CDR3 runs 15 residues. Germline values: CDR1 SGHRS, CDR2 YFSETQ. The V and J ends lost 3 bases and 2 bases, in that order; junction bases with no gene match: 5. CDR3 residues: CASSWGQGSTYEQYF. The CDR3 coding sequence is TGCGCCAGCAGCTGGGGACAGGGGTCGACCTACGAGCAGTACTTC.

The J gene is TRBJ1-1, the V gene TRBV11-1; maybe TRBD1 (5 bases). V was trimmed by 1 base and J by 5 bases, leaving 11 bases between them. This CDR3 spans 14 amino acids. The germline gives CDR1 SGHAT, CDR2 FQDESV (reference sequence). The CDR3 region is CASSLGPGGTEAFF. CDR3 coding DNA: TGTGCCAGCAGCTTAGGGCCCGGGGGAACTGAAGCTTTCTTT.

This clone came up once. The V gene is TRBV27, the J gene TRBJ1-4; the match to TRBD1 covers 7 bases. The CDR3 is 17 residues long. The ends lost 2 bases at V and 6 bases at J; junction bases unmatched: 12. CDR1 and CDR2 (germline): MNHEY, SMNVEV (reference sequence). CDR3 protein: CASSLAGTALPDEKLFF. The CDR3 bases are TGTGCCAGCAGTTTAGCCGGGACAGCCTTACCGGATGAAAAACTGTTTTTT.

The chain uses TRBV7-2 and TRBJ2-3, with 10 bases aligning to TRBD1. Germline V gene sequence: CDR1 SGHTA, CDR2 FQGNSA. Germline trimming cut 3 bases from V and 6 bases from J; bases unmatched to any gene: 6. This CDR3 has 15 amino acids. The CDR3 DNA is TGTGCCAGCAGCTTTCGACCGGACAGGGGGGATACGCAGTATTTT. Its translation: CASSFRPDRGDTQYF. The full variable domain, its missing parts supplied by reference TRBV7-2 and TRBJ2-3, is GAGVSQSPSNKVTEKGKDVELRCDPISGHTALYWYRQSLGQGLEFLIYFQGNSAPDKSGLPSDRFSAERTGGSVSTLTIQRTQQEDSAVYLCASSFRPDRGDTQYFGPGTRLTVL.

This clone has only a few counts. The chain carries TRBV15 and TRBJ2-2; 9 bases agree with TRBD1. The CDR3 consists of 15 residues. Trimming at V came to 7 bases and at J to 4 bases, leaving 7 bases not matched to a gene. From germline, CDR1 is LNHNV and CDR2 YYDKDF (reference sequence). The CDR3 loop reads CATTRDRVATGELFF. CDR3 bases: TGTGCCACCACTCGGGACAGGGTGGCCACCGGGGAGCTGTTTTTT.

The chain uses TRBV5-6 and TRBJ2-1, with TRBD2 matching 10 bases. Germline CDR1 and CDR2: SGHDT and YYEEEE. V dropped 0 bases and J dropped 2; count of bases not matched to a gene: 2. The CDR3 consists of 16 residues. Here the CDR3 DNA reads TGTGCCAGCAGCTTGGCGGGACTAGCGCCCTACAATGAGCAGTTCTTC. It is translated as CASSLAGLAPYNEQFF. The full variable domain, rest sourced from reference TRBV5-6 and TRBJ2-1, is DAGVTQSPTHLIKTRGQQVTLRCSPKSGHDTVSWYQQALGQGPQFIFQYYEEEERQRGNFPDRFSGHQFPNYSSELNVNALLLGDSALYLCASSLAGLAPYNEQFFGPGTRLTVL.

As DNA, the CDR3 is TGTGCCAGCAGCTTCCCTAACGAGCAGTACTTC. It yields the protein CASSFPNEQYF. The chain couples TRBV5-4 to TRBJ2-7; D unresolved. Germline V gene sequence: CDR1 SGHNT, CDR2 YYREEE (reference sequence). Trimming shortened V by 2 bases and J by 5 bases, and 5 bases separated the two germline ends. The CDR3 covers 11 residues. The full variable domain, with the rest looked up from reference TRBV5-4 and TRBJ2-7, is ETGVTQSPTHLIKTRGQQVTLRCSSQSGHNTVSWYQQALGQGPQFIFQYYREEENGRGNFPPRFSGLQFPNYSSELNVNALELDDSALYLCASSFPNEQYFGPGTRLTVT.

The chain joins TRBV6-5 to TRBJ2-2; weak D call: TRBD2 (5 bases). The germline V gene has CDR1 MNHEY and CDR2 SVGAGI. With 2 bases removed from V and 7 bases from J, the gap between germline ends came to 8 bases. The CDR3 is made up of 13 amino acids. CDR3 amino acids: CASSYLRGGELFF. In DNA form, the CDR3 reads TGTGCCAGCAGTTACCTTCGGGGCGGGGAGCTGTTTTTT.

This chain connects TRBV28 to TRBJ2-1, with 9 bases fitting TRBD2. V was pared by 6 bases and J by 7 bases, with 10 bases of the junction left unmatched. The V gene's germline CDR1 is MDHEN and CDR2 SYDVKM. This CDR3 region has 15 residues. The CDR3: CASRKTGTSKNEQFF. CDR3 DNA: TGTGCCAGCAGAAAAACCGGGACTAGCAAGAATGAGCAGTTCTTC.

This chain joins TRBV19 and TRBJ1-5; 9 bases are shared with TRBD1. Germline V gene lookup returns CDR1 LNHDA and CDR2 SQIVND (reference sequence). The CDR3 is made up of 13 amino acids. V lost 5 bases and J lost 11; bases outside the gene matches: 7. The CDR3 region has the DNA TGTGCCAGTAGTTTGGGACAGGGAAAAGCCCAGCATTTT. Its protein is CASSLGQGKAQHF.

This chain joins TRBV19 and TRBJ2-7; 9 nucleotides line up with TRBD1. Trimming took 5 bases from V and 4 from J; bases not matched to a gene: 6. The CDR3 spans 14 residues. Looked up from germline, CDR1 is LNHDA and CDR2 is SQIVND (reference sequence). CDR3 DNA: TGTGCCAGTAGTTGGGGGACAGGGAAATACGAGCAGTACTTC. Amino acid sequence: CASSWGTGKYEQYF.

V and J are TRBV6-5 and TRBJ1-2, with D possibly TRBD1 on 5 matching bases. The V gene's germline CDR1 is MNHEY and CDR2 SVGAGI. The V and J ends lost 11 bases and 8 bases respectively, with 18 bases between them. This CDR3 region has 12 residues. The CDR3 spells CAASDGGVGYTF. The CDR3 DNA reads as TGTGCCGCATCGGACGGGGGAGTAGGCTACACCTTC.

Only a few counts were recorded for this clone. This sequence joins TRBV5-1 and TRBJ1-3; D is unresolved. The CDR3 totals 13 residues. V lost 2 bases to trimming and J lost 0 bases, with 3 bases between them. CDR1 and CDR2 (germline): SGHRS, YFSETQ. The CDR3 here is CASSLLSGNTIYF. DNA of the CDR3: TGCGCCAGCAGCTTACTCTCTGGAAACACCATATATTTT.

Written as DNA, the CDR3 is TGTGCCAGCTCGCCCGGGCGGGGCTCACCCCTCCACTTT. This translates into CASSPGRGSPLHF. The chain employs TRBV18 and TRBJ1-6; TRBD1 might be the D (5 bases). Germline CDR1 reads KGHSH; CDR2 reads LQKENI. Trimming cost V 6 bases and J 10 bases, with 13 bases left between them. This CDR3 has 13 residues.

The gene calls are TRBV2 and TRBJ2-7; TRBD2 aligns across 7 bases. Looked up from germline, CDR1 is SNHLY and CDR2 is FYNNEI. The CDR3 sequence is 15 residues long. Trimming took 7 bases from V and 6 from J; bases not matched to a gene: 15. The CDR3 loop reads CASKGGGYTLREQYF. CDR3 DNA: TGTGCCAGCAAGGGCGGGGGATACACACTACGCGAGCAGTACTTC.

The rearrangement links TRBV27 to TRBJ2-2, with D hard to call. The CDR3 has 11 residues. CDR1 is MNHEY, CDR2 SMNVEV, per germline (reference sequence). The V gene lost 6 bases and the J gene lost 8 bases, with 7 bases spanning the gap. The CDR3 DNA follows: TGTGCCAGCAGAAACAGAGGGGAGCTGTTTTTT. It translates to CASRNRGELFF.

The chain employs TRBV9 and TRBJ1-2; maybe TRBD1 (5 bases). Germline CDR1 SGDLS, CDR2 YYNGEE. This CDR3 spans 14 amino acids. Deletions cut 3 bases from V and 8 bases from J, with 17 bases between. The CDR3 nucleotides are TGTGCCAGCAGCGGAGGGACTTCTCGGGGGGGCTACACCTTC. It codes for CASSGGTSRGGYTF.

The J gene is TRBJ2-7, the V gene TRBV12-2; the table's TRBD1 call for D was not verified on the DNA. TRBV12-2 is listed as a pseudogene. CDR3 length: 17 amino acids. CDR3 residues: CASRFKPGTGSAGEQYF. CDR3 DNA sequence: TGTGCAAGTCGCTTCAAACCCGGGACAGGGTCTGCTGGCGAGCAGTACTTC.

The rearrangement joins TRBV10-3 to TRBJ2-3; 10 bases agree with TRBD1. V shed 0 bases, J shed 6 bases, and the junction held 3 bases outside the gene matches. This CDR3 has 15 residues. The germline gives CDR1 ENHRY, CDR2 SYGVKD. The CDR3 region is CAISESDRGHDTQYF. Here the CDR3 DNA reads TGTGCCATCAGTGAGTCCGACAGGGGGCACGATACGCAGTATTTT.

This sequence joins TRBV5-4 and TRBJ2-1; TRBD2 might be the D (5 bases). V was cut by 7 bases and J by 0 bases, with 8 bases left in between. The CDR3 loop spans 13 amino acids. Germline V gives CDR1 SGHNT, CDR2 YYREEE (reference sequence). The CDR3, as DNA: TGTGCCAGCCGGGGTAGCTCCTACAATGAGCAGTTCTTC. Translating gives CASRGSSYNEQFF.

The rearrangement links TRBV7-9 to TRBJ2-2, with D uncertain. The CDR3 is made up of 16 amino acids. Trimming took 5 bases from V and 1 from J, leaving 14 bases between them. The germline CDR1 and CDR2 sequences are SEHNR and FQNEAQ (reference sequence). The CDR3 reads CASSPPPPGNTGELFF. The CDR3 nucleotides are TGTGCCAGCAGCCCCCCCCCTCCGGGGAACACCGGGGAGCTGTTTTTT.

V and J are TRBV29-1 and TRBJ2-7; no clear D. V was shortened by 5 bases and J by 4 bases, with 12 bases between the two germline ends. The germline V gene encodes CDR1 SQVTM and CDR2 ANQGSEA. The CDR3 extends over 12 amino acids. In nucleotides, the CDR3 is TGCAGCGTTTACTCTACCCTTTACGAGCAGTACTTC. Protein sequence: CSVYSTLYEQYF.

V gene TRBV6-1 combines with J gene TRBJ2-3; D remains unclear. This CDR3 spans 14 amino acids. V was shortened by 5 bases and J by 2 bases, with 11 bases between the two germline ends. Germline CDR1 reads MNHNS; CDR2 reads SASEGT. The chain's CDR3 is CASSLRDSTDTQYF. DNA for the CDR3: TGTGCCAGCAGTCTACGCGACTCCACAGATACGCAGTATTTT.